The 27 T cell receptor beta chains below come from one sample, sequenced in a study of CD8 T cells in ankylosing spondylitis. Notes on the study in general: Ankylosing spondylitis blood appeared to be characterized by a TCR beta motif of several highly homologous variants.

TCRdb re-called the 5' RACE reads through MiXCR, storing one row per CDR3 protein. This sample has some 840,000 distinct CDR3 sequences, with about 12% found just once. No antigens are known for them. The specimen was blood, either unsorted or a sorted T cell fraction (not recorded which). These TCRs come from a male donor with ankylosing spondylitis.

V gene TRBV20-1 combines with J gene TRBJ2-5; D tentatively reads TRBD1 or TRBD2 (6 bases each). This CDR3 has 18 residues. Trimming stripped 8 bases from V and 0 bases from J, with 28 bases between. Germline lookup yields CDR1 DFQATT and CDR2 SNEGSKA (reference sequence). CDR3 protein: CSIYYSEGGNWYQETQYF. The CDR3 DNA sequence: TGCAGTATCTACTACTCAGAGGGGGGCAATTGGTACCAAGAGACCCAGTACTTC.

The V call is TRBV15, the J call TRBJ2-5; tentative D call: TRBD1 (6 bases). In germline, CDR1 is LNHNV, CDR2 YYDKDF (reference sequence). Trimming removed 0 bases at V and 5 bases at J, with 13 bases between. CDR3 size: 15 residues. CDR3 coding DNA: TGTGCCACCAGCAGAGATCTACAGGGTGCGGAGACCCAGTACTTC. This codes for CATSRDLQGAETQYF.

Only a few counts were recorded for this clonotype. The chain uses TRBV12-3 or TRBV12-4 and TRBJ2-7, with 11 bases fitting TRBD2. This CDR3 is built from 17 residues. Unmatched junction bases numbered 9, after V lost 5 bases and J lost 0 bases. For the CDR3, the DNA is TGTGCCAGCAGTCGGGGGACTAGCGGAAGGAGCTCCTACGAGCAGTACTTC. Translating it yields CASSRGTSGRSSYEQYF.

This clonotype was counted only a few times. CDR3: CSVAARNEKLFF. CDR3 coding DNA: TGCAGTGTAGCAGCCCGTAATGAAAAACTGTTTTTT. V and J are TRBV20-1 and TRBJ1-4; no clear D. V shed 7 bases and J shed 4 bases, with 10 bases lying between them. The CDR3 is 12 amino acids. In germline, CDR1 is DFQATT, CDR2 SNEGSKA (reference sequence).

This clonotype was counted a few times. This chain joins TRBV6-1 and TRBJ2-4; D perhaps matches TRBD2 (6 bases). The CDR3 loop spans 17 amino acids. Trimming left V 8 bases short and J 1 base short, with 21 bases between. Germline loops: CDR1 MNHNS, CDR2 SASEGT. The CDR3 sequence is CASSGTQGRAAKNIQYF. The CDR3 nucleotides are TGTGCCAGCTCCGGGACTCAGGGCAGGGCGGCCAAAAACATTCAGTACTTC.

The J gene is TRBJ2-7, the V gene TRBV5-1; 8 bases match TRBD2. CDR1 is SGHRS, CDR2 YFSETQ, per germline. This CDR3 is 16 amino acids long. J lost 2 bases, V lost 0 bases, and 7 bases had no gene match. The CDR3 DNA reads TGCGCCAGCAGCTTGGCCCTTAGCGGGGACACCTACGAGCAGTACTTC. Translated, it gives CASSLALSGDTYEQYF. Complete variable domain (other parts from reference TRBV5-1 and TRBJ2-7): KAGVTQTPRYLIKTRGQQVTLSCSPISGHRSVSWYQQTPGQGLQFLFEYFSETQRNKGNFPGRFSGRQFSNSRSEMNVSTLELGDSALYLCASSLALSGDTYEQYFGPGTRLTVT.

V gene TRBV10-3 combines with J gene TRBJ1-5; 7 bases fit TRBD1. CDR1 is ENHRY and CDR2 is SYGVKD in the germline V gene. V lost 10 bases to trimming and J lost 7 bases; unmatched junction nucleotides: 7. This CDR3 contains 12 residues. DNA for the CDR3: TGTGCCACGCAACAGGGGAGGCAGCCCCAGCATTTT. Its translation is CATQQGRQPQHF.

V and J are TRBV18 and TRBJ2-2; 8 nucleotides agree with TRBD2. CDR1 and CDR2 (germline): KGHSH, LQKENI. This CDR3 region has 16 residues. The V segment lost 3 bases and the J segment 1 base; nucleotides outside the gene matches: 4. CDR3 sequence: CASSPPRGGNTGELFF. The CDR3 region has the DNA TGTGCCAGCTCACCCCCCCGGGGGGGGAACACCGGGGAGCTGTTTTTT.

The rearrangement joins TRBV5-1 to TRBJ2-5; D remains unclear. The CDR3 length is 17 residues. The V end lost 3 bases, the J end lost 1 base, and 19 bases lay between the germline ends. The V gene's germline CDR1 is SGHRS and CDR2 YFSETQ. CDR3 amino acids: CASSSTPGSSFQETQYF. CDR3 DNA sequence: TGCGCCAGCAGCTCGACCCCGGGCTCCAGCTTCCAAGAGACCCAGTACTTC.

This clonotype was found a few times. In DNA form, the CDR3 reads TGTGCCATCAGTGCCCCTTTAGGGATAGCGGGAGAAGCAGATACGCAGTATTTT. Its protein is CAISAPLGIAGEADTQYF. This chain uses TRBV10-3 with TRBJ2-3, with 9 bases aligning to TRBD2. CDR3 length: 18 residues. Germline V gene data show CDR1 as ENHRY and CDR2 as SYGVKD. Losses at the gene ends were 4 bases for V and 4 bases for J; bases not matched to a gene: 15.

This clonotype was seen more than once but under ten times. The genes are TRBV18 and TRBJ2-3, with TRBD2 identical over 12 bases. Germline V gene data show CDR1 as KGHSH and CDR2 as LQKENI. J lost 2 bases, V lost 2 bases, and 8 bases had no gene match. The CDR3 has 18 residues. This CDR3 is CASSPTALAGGLTDTQYF. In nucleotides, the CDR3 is TGTGCCAGCTCACCAACGGCACTAGCGGGAGGCCTCACAGATACGCAGTATTTT.

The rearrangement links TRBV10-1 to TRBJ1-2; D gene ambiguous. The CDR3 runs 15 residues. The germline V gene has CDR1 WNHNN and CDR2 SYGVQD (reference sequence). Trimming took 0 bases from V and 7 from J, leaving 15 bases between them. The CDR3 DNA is TGCGCCAGCAGTGAGTCCTGGATGAGGGCTGGTGGCTACACCTTC. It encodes CASSESWMRAGGYTF.

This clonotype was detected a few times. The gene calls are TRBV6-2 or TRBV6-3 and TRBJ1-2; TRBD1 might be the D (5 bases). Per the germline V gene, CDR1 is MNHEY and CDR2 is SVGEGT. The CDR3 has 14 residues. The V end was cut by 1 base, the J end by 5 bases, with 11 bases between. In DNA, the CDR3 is TGTGCCAGCAGTTACTTAGGGGTGTCGTATGGCTACACCTTC. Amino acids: CASSYLGVSYGYTF.

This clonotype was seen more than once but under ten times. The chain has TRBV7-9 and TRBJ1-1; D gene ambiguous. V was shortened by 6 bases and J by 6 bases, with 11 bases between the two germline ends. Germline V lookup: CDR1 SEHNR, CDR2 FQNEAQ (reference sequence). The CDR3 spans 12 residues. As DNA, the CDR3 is TGTGCCAGCAGTCGGCCCGAGGCTGAAGCTTTCTTT. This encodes CASSRPEAEAFF.

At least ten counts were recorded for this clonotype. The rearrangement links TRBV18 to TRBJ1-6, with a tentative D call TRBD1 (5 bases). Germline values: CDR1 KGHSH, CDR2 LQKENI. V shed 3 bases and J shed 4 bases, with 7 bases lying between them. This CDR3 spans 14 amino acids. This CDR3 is CASSPTVYNSPLHF. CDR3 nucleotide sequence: TGTGCCAGCTCACCGACAGTTTATAATTCACCCCTCCACTTT.

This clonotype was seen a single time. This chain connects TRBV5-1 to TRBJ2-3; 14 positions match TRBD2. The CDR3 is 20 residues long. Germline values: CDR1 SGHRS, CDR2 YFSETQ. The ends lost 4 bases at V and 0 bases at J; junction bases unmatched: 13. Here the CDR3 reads CASSATGTSGRASSTDTQYF. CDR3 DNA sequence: TGCGCCAGCAGCGCCACAGGGACTAGCGGGAGAGCATCTAGCACAGATACGCAGTATTTT.

CDR3 in DNA: TGCGCCAGCAGCCCAGTTGGGGGGCGCGGGGCCGGGGAGCTGTTTTTT. Translation: CASSPVGGRGAGELFF. V gene TRBV4-3 combines with J gene TRBJ2-2; D may match TRBD1 or TRBD2 (6 bases each). CDR1 is LGHNA, CDR2 YSLEER, per germline. The CDR3 consists of 16 residues. The V and J ends lost 4 bases and 6 bases respectively, with 18 bases between them.

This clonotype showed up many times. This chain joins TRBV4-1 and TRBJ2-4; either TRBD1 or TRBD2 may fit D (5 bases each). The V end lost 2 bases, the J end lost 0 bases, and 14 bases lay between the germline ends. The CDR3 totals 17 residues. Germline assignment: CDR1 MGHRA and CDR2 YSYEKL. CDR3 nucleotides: TGCGCCAGCAGCCAACCAAGAGGGGCACTAGCCAAAAACATTCAGTACTTC. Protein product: CASSQPRGALAKNIQYF.

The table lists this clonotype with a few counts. CDR3 residues: CASSSRISNQPQHF. CDR3 in DNA: TGTGCCAGCAGTTCTCGGATTAGCAATCAGCCCCAGCATTTT. The V and J genes are TRBV6-2 or TRBV6-3 and TRBJ1-5, with no clear D. The germline CDR1 and CDR2 sequences are MNHEY and SVGEGT. The CDR3 has 14 residues. The V end was cut by 4 bases, the J end by 0 bases, with 7 bases between.

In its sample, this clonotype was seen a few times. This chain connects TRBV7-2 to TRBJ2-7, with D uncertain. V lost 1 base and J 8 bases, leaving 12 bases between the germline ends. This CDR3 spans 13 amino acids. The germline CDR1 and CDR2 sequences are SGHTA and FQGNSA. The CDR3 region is CASSLDPPVKQYF. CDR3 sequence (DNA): TGTGCCAGCAGCTTAGACCCCCCAGTGAAGCAGTACTTC.

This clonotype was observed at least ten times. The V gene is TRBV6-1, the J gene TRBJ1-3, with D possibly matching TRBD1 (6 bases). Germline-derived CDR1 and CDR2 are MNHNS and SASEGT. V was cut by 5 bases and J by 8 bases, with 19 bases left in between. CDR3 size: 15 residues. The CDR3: CASSRQQGRGDTIYF. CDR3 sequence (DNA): TGTGCCAGCAGTCGGCAACAGGGTCGAGGCGACACCATATATTTT.

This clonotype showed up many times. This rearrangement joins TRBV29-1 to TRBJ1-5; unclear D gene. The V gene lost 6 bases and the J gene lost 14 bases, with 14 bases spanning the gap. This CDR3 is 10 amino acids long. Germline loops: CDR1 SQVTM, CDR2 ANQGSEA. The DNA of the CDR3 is TGCAGCGTGCGGGCAGAACTAAAGCATTTT. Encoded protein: CSVRAELKHF.

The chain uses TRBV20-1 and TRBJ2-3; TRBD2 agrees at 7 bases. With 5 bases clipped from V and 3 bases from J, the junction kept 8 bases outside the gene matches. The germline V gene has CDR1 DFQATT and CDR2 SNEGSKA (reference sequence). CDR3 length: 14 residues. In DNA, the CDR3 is TGCAGTGCTGCCCGGACTAGTCCAACAGATACGCAGTATTTT. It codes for CSAARTSPTDTQYF.

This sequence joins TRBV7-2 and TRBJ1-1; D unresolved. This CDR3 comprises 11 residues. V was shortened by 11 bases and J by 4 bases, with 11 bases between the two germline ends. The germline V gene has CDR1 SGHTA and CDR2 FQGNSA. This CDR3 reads CAETVGTEAFF. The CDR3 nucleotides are TGTGCCGAAACGGTTGGCACTGAAGCTTTCTTT.

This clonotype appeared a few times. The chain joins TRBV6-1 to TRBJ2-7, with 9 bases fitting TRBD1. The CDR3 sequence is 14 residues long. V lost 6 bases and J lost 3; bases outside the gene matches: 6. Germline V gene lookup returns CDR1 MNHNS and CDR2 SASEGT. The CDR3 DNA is TGTGCCAGCAGGCTGGGACAGGGACTCTACGAGCAGTACTTC. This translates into CASRLGQGLYEQYF.

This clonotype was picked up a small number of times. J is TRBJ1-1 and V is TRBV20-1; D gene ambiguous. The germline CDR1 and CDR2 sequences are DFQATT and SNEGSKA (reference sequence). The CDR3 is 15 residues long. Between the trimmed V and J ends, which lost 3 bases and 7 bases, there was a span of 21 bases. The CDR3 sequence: CSARVRGRGGGEAFF. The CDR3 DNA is TGCAGTGCTAGGGTTCGCGGGCGAGGAGGTGGTGAAGCTTTCTTT.

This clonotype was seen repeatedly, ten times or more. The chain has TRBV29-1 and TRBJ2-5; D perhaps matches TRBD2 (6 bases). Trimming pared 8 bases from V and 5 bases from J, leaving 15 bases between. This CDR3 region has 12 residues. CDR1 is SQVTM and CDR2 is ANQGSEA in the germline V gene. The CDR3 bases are TGCAGCACCGGGGGTGGAGGGGAGACCCAGTACTTC. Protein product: CSTGGGGETQYF.